The present entry profiles one TCR beta chain with its context. Original data processing: Nucleated cell counts were estimated from reference gene primer amplification. Generated by immunoSEQ multiplex PCR, the TCRdb table keeps only in-frame clones and is missing some. The DNA was the basis for D and trimming; V, J and clone size are from that table. Among around 87,000 clones listed, 85% to 90% were seen once. This sample stems from a study of blood T cell repertoires in COVID-19. For the study at large: The origin of the acute and convalescent COVID-19 samples was the United States, Italy and Spain. From T cells, B-cell-depleted T cells, or PBMCs came the material, which was cDNA or gDNA.

CDR3 length: 16 amino acids. In germline, CDR1 is SGHTA, CDR2 FQGNSA. The V segment lost 2 bases and the J segment 2 bases; nucleotides outside the gene matches: 4. V is TRBV7-2 and J is TRBJ2-1; 9 bases are a match to TRBD2. The receptor was derived from a human donor with active COVID-19. The donor label of this sample is uncertain. Sequencing used peripheral blood. The CDR3 DNA is TGTGCCAGCAGCTTAAGAGCGGGGGGTGCCTACAATGAGCAGTTCTTC. Amino acids: CASSLRAGGAYNEQFF.